What follows describes a single TCR beta chain. The J segment lost 5 bases and the V segment lost 4 bases, leaving 4 bases of the junction unmatched. Germline values: CDR1 MNHEY, CDR2 SVGEGT. The CDR3 totals 13 residues. The data were taken from a study of blood T cell repertoires in COVID-19. As for the study in general: Spain, Italy and the United States supplied samples that represented acute and convalescent COVID-19. PBMCs, B-cell-depleted T cells, or T cells were the source of the cDNA or gDNA that made up the material.

Individuals drawn from around 25 US areas were about 18 to 89 years old. Source study methods: Amplified reference gene primers provided the basis for estimating nucleated cell counts. Sequenced by immunoSEQ multiplex PCR; TCRdb stores in-frame clones only, minus some. V, J and clone size reflect that table, while D and trimming were determined from the DNA. Seen here are about 300,000 clones, approximately 85% observed once, and the top ten hold around 2.1%. The sequenced material came from PBMCs or T cells enriched from blood (not recorded which). This sequence originates from a man in his thirties or forties who had recovered from COVID-19. The genes are TRBV6-2 or TRBV6-3 and TRBJ1-1; 7 bases agree with TRBD1. The CDR3 DNA follows: TGTGCCAGCAGTTTCCCAGGGGGGACTGAAGCTTTCTTT. Protein product: CASSFPGGTEAFF.